One and the same sample provided the 2 T cell receptor beta chains below, sequenced in a study of cytomegalovirus exposure and HLA in healthy donors. This PCR relied on a set of 60 Vbeta primers and 13 Jbeta primers. Using immunoSEQ multiplex PCR, the repertoire was profiled, and TCRdb retains in-frame clones only, with some absent. The repertoire includes roughly 160,000 clones, over 75% of them detected once, and approximately 8.5% sits in the top ten. Sequencing was carried out using PBMCs. These TCRs come from a man aged 18 to 30 in good health and CMV-seropositive.

Concerning this clone: One junction end does not reproduce the germline sequence, and a read error may be involved. The V and J genes are TRBV4-1 and TRBJ2-1, with 15 bases aligning to TRBD2. Germline V lookup: CDR1 MGHRA, CDR2 YSYEKL. This CDR3 is built from 17 residues. This CDR3 is CASSQAGLAGGIGLVLF. Here the CDR3 DNA reads TGCGCCAGCAGCCAAGCGGGACTAGCGGGGGGCATTGGGTTGGTGCTCTTC.

This clone has just one count. This chain links TRBV6-5 with TRBJ2-5, with 7 bases identical to TRBD2. V gave up 2 bases and J gave up 3 bases; unmatched junction bases: 6. Per germline, CDR1 MNHEY and CDR2 SVGAGI. The CDR3 is 15 amino acids. Here the CDR3 DNA reads TGTGCCAGCAGTTACAACCCTCGGGGGGAAGAGACCCAGTACTTC. Its protein is CASSYNPRGEETQYF.